Sequencing of this T cell receptor (beta chain) was carried out in a study of human T cells and chemical hapten exposure. Turning to the study itself: The variation in per-sample TCR yields arose mainly from small differences in pooled library volumes.

This clonotype was found many times. Per the study methods: With a range of about 20,000 to 700,000, the median per sample was roughly 91,000 TCRs. TCRdb passed the RACE reads through MiXCR, listing each CDR3 protein once. None of the V and J calls come from the authors' own analysis; TCRdb made them. This table has approximately 44,000 distinct CDR3 sequences, almost 4.5% appearing once. Time point specified: healthy volunteer bleed at 2 weeks. Total RNA was isolated from whole blood that had not been fractionated. CDR1 is MDHEN and CDR2 is SYDVKM in the germline V gene. V shed 3 bases, J shed 8 bases, and the junction held 1 base outside the gene matches. The CDR3 extends over 13 amino acids.

Sequences were obtained from whole blood. The rearrangement uses TRBV28 and TRBJ2-2; TRBD2 agrees at 9 bases. The source of this sequence is a human donor in good health. Some clones in this sample may be carry-over from other donors' samples. CDR3 nucleotides: TGTGCCAGCAGTTTCCTAGCGGGAGGGGAGCTGTTTTTT. This encodes CASSFLAGGELFF.